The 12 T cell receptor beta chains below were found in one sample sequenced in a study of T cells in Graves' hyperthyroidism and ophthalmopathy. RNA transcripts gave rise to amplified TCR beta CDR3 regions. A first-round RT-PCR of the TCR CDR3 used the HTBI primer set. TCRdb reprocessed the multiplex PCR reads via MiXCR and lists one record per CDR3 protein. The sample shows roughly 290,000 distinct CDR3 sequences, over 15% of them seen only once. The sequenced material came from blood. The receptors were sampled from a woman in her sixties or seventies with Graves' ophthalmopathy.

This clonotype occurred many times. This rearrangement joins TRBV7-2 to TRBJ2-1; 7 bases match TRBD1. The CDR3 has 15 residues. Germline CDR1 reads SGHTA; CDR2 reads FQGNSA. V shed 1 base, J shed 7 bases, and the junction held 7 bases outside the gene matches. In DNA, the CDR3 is TGTGCCAGCAGCTTAGGTTCGACAGGGCGGAATGAGCAGTTCTTC. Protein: CASSLGSTGRNEQFF.

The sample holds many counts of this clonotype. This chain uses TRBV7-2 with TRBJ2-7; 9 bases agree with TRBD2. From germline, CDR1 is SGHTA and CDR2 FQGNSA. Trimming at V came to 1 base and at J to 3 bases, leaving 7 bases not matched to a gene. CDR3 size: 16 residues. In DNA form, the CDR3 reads TGTGCCAGCAGCTTAGTAGCGGGAGTGGGTAGCTACGAGCAGTACTTC. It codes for CASSLVAGVGSYEQYF.

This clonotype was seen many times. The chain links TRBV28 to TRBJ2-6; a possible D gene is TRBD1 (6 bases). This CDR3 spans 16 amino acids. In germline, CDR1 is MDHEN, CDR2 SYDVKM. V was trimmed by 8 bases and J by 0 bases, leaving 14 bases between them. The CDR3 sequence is CASGTLGASGANVLTF. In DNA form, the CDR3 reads TGTGCCAGCGGAACTTTGGGGGCCTCTGGGGCCAACGTCCTGACTTTC.

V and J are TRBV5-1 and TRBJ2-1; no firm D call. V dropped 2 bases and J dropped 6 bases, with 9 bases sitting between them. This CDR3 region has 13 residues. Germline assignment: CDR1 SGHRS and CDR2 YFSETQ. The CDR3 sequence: CASSFDWGNEQFF. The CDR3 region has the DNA TGCGCCAGCAGCTTCGACTGGGGCAATGAGCAGTTCTTC.

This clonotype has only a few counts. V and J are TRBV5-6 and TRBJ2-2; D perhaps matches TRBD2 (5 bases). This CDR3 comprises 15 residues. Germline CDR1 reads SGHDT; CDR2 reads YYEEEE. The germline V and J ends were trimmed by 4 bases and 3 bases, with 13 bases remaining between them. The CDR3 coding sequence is TGTGCCAGCAGCCCAGCGGCAGCCGACACCGGGGAGCTGTTTTTT. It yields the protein CASSPAAADTGELFF.

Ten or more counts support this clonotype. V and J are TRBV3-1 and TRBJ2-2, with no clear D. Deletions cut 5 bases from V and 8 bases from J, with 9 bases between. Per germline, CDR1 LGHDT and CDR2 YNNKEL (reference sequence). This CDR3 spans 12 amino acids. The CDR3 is CASSGERGELFF. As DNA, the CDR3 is TGTGCCAGCAGCGGGGAAAGAGGGGAGCTGTTTTTT.

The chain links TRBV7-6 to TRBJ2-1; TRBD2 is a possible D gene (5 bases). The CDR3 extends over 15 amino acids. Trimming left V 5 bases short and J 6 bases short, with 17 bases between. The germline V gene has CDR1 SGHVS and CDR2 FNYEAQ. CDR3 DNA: TGTGCCAGCAGCGTGAATCTCGCCAGCGGCAATGAGCAGTTCTTC. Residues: CASSVNLASGNEQFF. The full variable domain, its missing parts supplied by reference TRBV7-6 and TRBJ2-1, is GAGVSQSPRYKVTKRGQDVALRCDPISGHVSLYWYRQALGQGPEFLTYFNYEAQQDKSGLPNDRFSAERPEGSISTLTIQRTEQRDSAMYRCASSVNLASGNEQFFGPGTRLTVL.

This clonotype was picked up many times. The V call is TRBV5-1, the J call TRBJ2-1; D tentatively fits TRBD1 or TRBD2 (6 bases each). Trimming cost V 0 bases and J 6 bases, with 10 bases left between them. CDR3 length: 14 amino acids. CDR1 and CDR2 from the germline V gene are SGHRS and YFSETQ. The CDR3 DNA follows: TGCGCCAGCAGCTTGGTCGGAGGGGGCAATGAGCAGTTCTTC. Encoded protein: CASSLVGGGNEQFF.

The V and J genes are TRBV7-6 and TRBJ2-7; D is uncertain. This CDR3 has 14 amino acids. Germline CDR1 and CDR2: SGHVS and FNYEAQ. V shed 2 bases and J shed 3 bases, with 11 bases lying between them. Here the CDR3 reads CASSLSSGGYEQYF. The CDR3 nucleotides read TGTGCCAGCAGCTTAAGCTCAGGCGGCTACGAGCAGTACTTC.

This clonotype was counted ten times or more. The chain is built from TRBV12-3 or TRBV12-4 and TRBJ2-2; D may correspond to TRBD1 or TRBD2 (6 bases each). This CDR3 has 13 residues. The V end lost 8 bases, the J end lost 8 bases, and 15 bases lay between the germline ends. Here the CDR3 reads CASRGQGVGELFF. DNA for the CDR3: TGTGCCAGCCGGGGGCAGGGTGTAGGGGAGCTGTTTTTT.

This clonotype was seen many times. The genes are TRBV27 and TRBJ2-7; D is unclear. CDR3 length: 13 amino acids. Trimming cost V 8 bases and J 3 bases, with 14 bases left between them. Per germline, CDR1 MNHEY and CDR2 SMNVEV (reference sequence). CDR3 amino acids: CASSQPPVYEQYF. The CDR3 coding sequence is TGTGCCAGCTCCCAGCCCCCCGTCTACGAGCAGTACTTC.

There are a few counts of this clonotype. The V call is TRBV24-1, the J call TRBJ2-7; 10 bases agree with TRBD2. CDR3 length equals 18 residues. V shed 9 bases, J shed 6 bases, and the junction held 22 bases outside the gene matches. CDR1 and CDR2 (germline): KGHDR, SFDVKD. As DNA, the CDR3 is TGTGCCACCGGAACAGCTAGCGGGAGTAACCCCACCTTTTGCGAGCAGTACTTC. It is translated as CATGTASGSNPTFCEQYF.